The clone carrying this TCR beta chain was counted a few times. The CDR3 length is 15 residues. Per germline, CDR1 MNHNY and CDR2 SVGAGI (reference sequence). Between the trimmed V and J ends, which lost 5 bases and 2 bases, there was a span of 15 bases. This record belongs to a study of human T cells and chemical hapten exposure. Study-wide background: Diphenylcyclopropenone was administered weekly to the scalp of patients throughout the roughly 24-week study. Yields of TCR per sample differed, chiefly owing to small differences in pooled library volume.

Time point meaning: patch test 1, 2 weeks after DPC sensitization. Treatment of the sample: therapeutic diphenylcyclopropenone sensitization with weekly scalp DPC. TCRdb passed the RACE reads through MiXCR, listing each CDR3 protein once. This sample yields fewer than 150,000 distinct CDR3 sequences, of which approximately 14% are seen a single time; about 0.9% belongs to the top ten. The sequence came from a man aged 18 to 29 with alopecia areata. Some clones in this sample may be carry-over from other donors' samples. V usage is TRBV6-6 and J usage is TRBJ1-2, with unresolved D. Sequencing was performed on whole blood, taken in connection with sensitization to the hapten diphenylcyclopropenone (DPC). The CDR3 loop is CASSPNRIRNYGYTF. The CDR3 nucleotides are TGTGCCAGCAGTCCCAATCGGATTCGGAACTATGGCTACACCTTC.